The 28 T cell receptor beta chains below were found in one sample sequenced in a study of T cell responses to AZD1222 COVID-19 vaccine. Clones were read by immunoSEQ multiplex PCR, and TCRdb kept only the in-frame ones, dropping some. The sample shows 150,000 to 200,000 clones, about 93% of them seen only once. This sample comprised peripheral blood, obtained 28 days after the second dose of the MenACWY control vaccine. Receptors originate from an adult who received the MenACWY meningococcal vaccine as a control.

V gene TRBV7-8 combines with J gene TRBJ1-2, with 9 bases that match TRBD1. The CDR3 runs 14 residues. Germline CDR1 and CDR2: SGHVS and FQNEAQ. V shed 5 bases, J shed 8 bases, and the junction held 9 bases outside the gene matches. CDR3 protein: CASSRGGQGDGYTF. CDR3 coding DNA: TGTGCCAGCAGCCGAGGGGGACAGGGTGACGGCTACACCTTC.

The chain combines TRBV19 with TRBJ2-7; either TRBD1 or TRBD2 may fit D (7 bases each). Germline V gene sequence: CDR1 LNHDA, CDR2 SQIVND (reference sequence). With 6 bases removed from V and 3 bases from J, the gap between germline ends came to 27 bases. This CDR3 has 18 residues. The CDR3 loop is CASRTPRGGDPVFYEQYF. The CDR3, as DNA: TGTGCCAGTAGGACCCCCAGGGGGGGAGATCCGGTTTTCTACGAGCAGTACTTC.

This rearrangement joins TRBV5-1 to TRBJ1-4, with no clear D. V was pared by 1 base and J by 4 bases, with 8 bases between. Germline-derived CDR1 and CDR2 are SGHRS and YFSETQ. This CDR3 has 14 residues. In DNA form, the CDR3 reads TGCGCCAGCAGCTTGTCCGGTATTAATGAAAAACTGTTTTTT. This sequence encodes CASSLSGINEKLFF.

This sequence joins TRBV7-2 and TRBJ1-4; tentatively, D is TRBD1 (5 bases). Germline loops: CDR1 SGHTA, CDR2 FQGNSA. Between the trimmed V and J ends, which lost 5 bases and 4 bases, there was a span of 14 bases. The CDR3 length is 15 residues. The CDR3 nucleotides are TGTGCCAGCAGCACCCAGAGCAGGGATAATGAAAAACTGTTTTTT. Amino acid sequence: CASSTQSRDNEKLFF. Together with reference TRBV7-2 and TRBJ1-4, the CDR3 gives the full variable domain: GAGVSQSPSNKVTEKGKDVELRCDPISGHTALYWYRQSLGQGLEFLIYFQGNSAPDKSGLPSDRFSAERTGGSVSTLTIQRTQQEDSAVYLCASSTQSRDNEKLFFGSGTQLSVL.

This clone was recorded only once. V and J are TRBV5-5 and TRBJ2-5, with unresolved D. V dropped 4 bases and J dropped 5 bases, with 18 bases sitting between them. The CDR3 length is 15 residues. CDR1 is SGHKS, CDR2 YYEKEE, per germline (reference sequence). CDR3 region: CASSPGLTPFETQYF. DNA for the CDR3: TGTGCCAGCAGCCCAGGCCTAACCCCTTTCGAGACCCAGTACTTC.

The chain employs TRBV5-5 and TRBJ1-4; no reliable D call. The CDR3 extends over 14 amino acids. Deletions cut 2 bases from V and 6 bases from J, with 11 bases between. The germline gives CDR1 SGHKS, CDR2 YYEKEE (reference sequence). CDR3 loop: CASSFLGLDEKLFF. The DNA for the CDR3 is TGTGCCAGCAGCTTTCTCGGGCTGGATGAAAAACTGTTTTTT.

The CDR3 sequence is CASNPDRAGTEAFF. CDR3 DNA sequence: TGTGCCAGCAACCCTGACAGGGCGGGCACTGAAGCTTTCTTT. The chain couples TRBV7-8 to TRBJ1-1; 7 positions agree with TRBD1. V lost 7 bases, J lost 4 bases, and 9 bases stayed unmatched. Germline-derived CDR1 and CDR2 are SGHVS and FQNEAQ. CDR3 length: 14 amino acids.

The genes are TRBV24-1 and TRBJ2-5; D uncertain. In germline, CDR1 is KGHDR, CDR2 SFDVKD. The CDR3 consists of 13 residues. The germline V and J ends were trimmed by 5 bases and 0 bases, with 6 bases remaining between them. The CDR3 region has the DNA TGTGCCACCAGTGGTGGCAACCAAGAGACCCAGTACTTC. Protein: CATSGGNQETQYF.

The chain couples TRBV10-3 to TRBJ2-1; the D is unclear. Germline V gene lookup returns CDR1 ENHRY and CDR2 SYGVKD. V dropped 3 bases and J dropped 9 bases, with 15 bases sitting between them. This CDR3 spans 14 amino acids. Here the CDR3 reads CAISEWGLHSEQFF. As DNA, the CDR3 is TGTGCCATCAGTGAATGGGGTCTACATTCTGAGCAGTTCTTC.

The chain uses TRBV10-2 and TRBJ1-4; D unresolved. Germline V gene sequence: CDR1 WSHSY, CDR2 SAAADI. This CDR3 contains 13 residues. The CDR3: CAARTGANEKLFF. Written as DNA, the CDR3 is TGCGCAGCACGGACGGGAGCTAATGAAAAACTGTTTTTT.

J is TRBJ2-2 and V is TRBV28; no reliable D call. Germline V CDR1 and CDR2: MDHEN, SYDVKM. There are 11 residues in the CDR3. Trimming took off 9 bases at V and 8 bases at J, with 10 bases between the two ends. CDR3 sequence reads: CASGKVGELFF. The CDR3, as DNA: TGTGCCAGTGGGAAGGTTGGGGAGCTGTTTTTT.

The rearrangement links TRBV3-1 (or the pseudogene TRBV3-2) to TRBJ2-5; a possible D gene is TRBD1 (6 bases). V lost 3 bases and J 2 bases, leaving 10 bases between the germline ends. This CDR3 has 14 amino acids. Germline V gene data show CDR1 as LGHDT and CDR2 as YNNKEL (reference sequence). CDR3 protein: CASSQGTQQETQYF. The CDR3 bases are TGTGCCAGCAGCCAGGGGACACAGCAAGAGACCCAGTACTTC.

In nucleotides, the CDR3 is TGCAGCGTTGCTCAAGGGCCCCGGGAGACCCAGTACTTC. Amino acid sequence: CSVAQGPRETQYF. V usage is TRBV29-1 and J usage is TRBJ2-5; D remains unclear. Trimming cost V 4 bases and J 5 bases, with 14 bases left between them. CDR3 size: 13 residues. Germline CDR1 is SQVTM and CDR2 is ANQGSEA.

V is TRBV6-5 and J is TRBJ1-2, with 9 bases fitting TRBD1. Germline assignment: CDR1 MNHEY and CDR2 SVGAGI. Trimming removed 6 bases from V and 2 bases from J; junction bases left unmatched: 4. This CDR3 contains 14 residues. The CDR3 bases are TGTGCCAGCAGCGGGACAGGGCGAAACTATGGCTACACCTTC. It codes for CASSGTGRNYGYTF.

This clone showed up just once. V usage is TRBV19 and J usage is TRBJ1-6, with D perhaps matching TRBD1 (5 bases). This CDR3 is built from 14 residues. Trimming removed 7 bases from V and 7 bases from J, with 14 bases in between. Germline CDR1 and CDR2: LNHDA and SQIVND (reference sequence). The CDR3 sequence: CASKADIRNSPLHF. CDR3 DNA: TGTGCCAGTAAGGCGGACATACGAAATTCACCCCTCCACTTT.

The CDR3 protein is CASSTFSGGNNEQFF. CDR3 bases: TGTGCCAGTTCAACCTTCTCGGGGGGCAACAATGAGCAGTTCTTC. The chain recombines TRBV19 with TRBJ2-1, with D possibly being TRBD2 (7 bases). V dropped 8 bases and J dropped 5 bases, with 19 bases sitting between them. CDR3 length: 15 residues. Germline CDR1 reads LNHDA; CDR2 reads SQIVND (reference sequence).

V usage is TRBV2 and J usage is TRBJ1-1, with 8 bases matching TRBD1. CDR1 is SNHLY and CDR2 is FYNNEI in the germline V gene. V dropped 9 bases and J dropped 5; count of bases not matched to a gene: 14. This CDR3 region has 15 residues. CDR3 sequence (DNA): TGTGCCAGTGCGAAAAACAGGGGGACCGGGACTGAAGCTTTCTTT. This codes for CASAKNRGTGTEAFF.

The chain carries TRBV4-2 and TRBJ1-1; D may be TRBD1 (5 bases). The CDR3 runs to 13 residues. The germline V gene has CDR1 LGHNA and CDR2 YNFKEQ. The V end was cut by 4 bases, the J end by 1 base, with 7 bases between. CDR3 nucleotide sequence: TGTGCCAGCAGCCCGACAGAGAACACTGAAGCTTTCTTT. Translation: CASSPTENTEAFF.

This rearrangement joins TRBV11-2 to TRBJ1-5, with D possibly matching TRBD1 (5 bases). Trimming left V 5 bases short and J 0 bases short, with 17 bases between. Germline CDR1 and CDR2: SGHAT and FQNNGV. The CDR3 contains 17 residues. The CDR3 sequence is CASSPRGSDYSNQPQHF. The CDR3 DNA follows: TGTGCCAGCAGCCCACGGGGGTCGGATTATAGCAATCAGCCCCAGCATTTT.

This clone was seen a single time. The chain employs TRBV19 and TRBJ1-5; 9 nucleotides align to TRBD1. The CDR3 runs to 15 residues. V lost 6 bases and J lost 4; bases outside the gene matches: 7. In germline, CDR1 is LNHDA, CDR2 SQIVND (reference sequence). This chain's CDR3 is CASSTDRGTNQPQHF. CDR3 DNA sequence: TGTGCCAGTAGCACGGACAGGGGAACGAATCAGCCCCAGCATTTT.

This chain uses TRBV9 with TRBJ2-6; D is ambiguous. Germline V CDR1 and CDR2: SGDLS, YYNGEE. The CDR3 is made up of 15 amino acids. The ends were cut back, 3 bases at V and 2 bases at J, with 9 bases in the middle. Here the CDR3 DNA reads TGTGCCAGCAGCGCGACCGCGGCTGGGGCCAACGTCCTGACTTTC. Amino acid sequence: CASSATAAGANVLTF.

The table lists this clone with a count of one. The CDR3 DNA follows: TGTGCCAGCAGCGTTCTAGCGGGGGGGGACAATGAGCAGTTCTTC. Amino acid sequence: CASSVLAGGDNEQFF. The chain has TRBV5-4 and TRBJ2-1; 12 bases match TRBD2. V was pared by 4 bases and J by 5 bases, with 4 bases of the junction left unmatched. Germline V CDR1 and CDR2: SGHNT, YYREEE (reference sequence). The length of the CDR3 is 15 residues.

This clone occurred once. The chain recombines TRBV7-3 with TRBJ1-1; D perhaps matches TRBD1 (5 bases). V was clipped by 4 bases and J by 5 bases, with 14 bases between them. The CDR3 spans 14 residues. Germline-derived CDR1 and CDR2 are SGHTA and FQGTGA. CDR3 region: CASSSGLLGTEAFF. CDR3 bases: TGTGCCAGCAGCTCGGGACTTCTGGGGACTGAAGCTTTCTTT.

This chain uses TRBV11-1 with TRBJ2-7, with a tentative D call TRBD2 (6 bases). Germline lookup yields CDR1 SGHAT and CDR2 FQDESV (reference sequence). The CDR3 spans 13 residues. The V end lost 5 bases, the J end lost 5 bases, and 13 bases lay between the germline ends. DNA of the CDR3: TGTGCCAGCAGCGGGACTGGGGGGAACGAGCAGTACTTC. Translating it yields CASSGTGGNEQYF.

This chain uses TRBV3-1 (or the pseudogene TRBV3-2) with TRBJ1-4; TRBD1 is a possible D gene (5 bases). This CDR3 contains 15 residues. V was pared by 4 bases and J by 3 bases, with 12 bases between. Germline V gene data show CDR1 as LGHDT and CDR2 as YNNKEL (reference sequence). CDR3 in amino acids: CASSLGGSPNEKLFF. Written as DNA, the CDR3 is TGTGCCAGCAGCCTGGGGGGGTCCCCTAATGAAAAACTGTTTTTT.

The chain is built from TRBV2 and TRBJ1-4, with no clear D. From germline, CDR1 is SNHLY and CDR2 FYNNEI. The CDR3 covers 13 residues. V was trimmed by 8 bases and J by 7 bases, leaving 14 bases between them. CDR3 sequence: CASSAFTGEKLFF. The DNA for the CDR3 is TGTGCCAGCTCGGCATTTACGGGTGAAAAACTGTTTTTT.

The chain uses TRBV5-4 and TRBJ2-4, with D perhaps TRBD1 (7 bases). The length of the CDR3 is 16 residues. Germline V gene data show CDR1 as SGHNT and CDR2 as YYREEE (reference sequence). The germline V and J ends were trimmed by 5 bases and 7 bases, with 22 bases remaining between them. The CDR3 nucleotides are TGTGCCAGCAGTTTAGGAGGGGGCCGAATCTCGAACATTCAGTACTTC. Amino acids: CASSLGGGRISNIQYF.

The chain links TRBV5-4 to TRBJ1-2, with D maybe TRBD1 (6 bases). CDR1 and CDR2 from the germline V gene are SGHNT and YYREEE (reference sequence). The CDR3 has 15 amino acids. The V end lost 0 bases, the J end lost 4 bases, and 13 bases lay between the germline ends. The CDR3 DNA sequence: TGTGCCAGCAGCTTGGATGGGGGGCGAGGCTATGGCTACACCTTC. Translated, it gives CASSLDGGRGYGYTF.